The T cell receptor (beta chain) described here comes from a study of shared clonotypes between healthy human individuals. Every unsorted PBMC PCR replicate was loaded with approximately 290 ng DNA, approximately 30,000 T cell genomes. The table came from immunoSEQ multiplex PCR; TCRdb's copy has only in-frame clones and leaves some out. The sample lists about half a million clones, roughly four fifths occurring once. This CDR3 is built from 16 residues. J lost 2 bases, V lost 0 bases, and 5 bases had no gene match. Germline lookup yields CDR1 LGHNA and CDR2 YSLEER. This sequence joins TRBV4-3 and TRBJ2-7; TRBD2 matches 9 bases. This TCR was recovered from a woman aged 40 to 55 in good health. Some clones in this sample may be carry-over from other donors' samples. The source material was PBMCs. This CDR3 is CASSQDSGSSTYEQYF. The CDR3 coding sequence is TGCGCCAGCAGCCAAGATAGCGGGAGTTCAACCTACGAGCAGTACTTC.